Listed here are 21 T cell receptor beta chains from one sample, sequenced in a study of blood T cell repertoires in COVID-19. Clones were read by immunoSEQ multiplex PCR, and TCRdb kept only the in-frame ones, dropping some. The sample includes over 110,000 clones, roughly 88% of them seen just once. The sequencing input was peripheral blood. The receptors were gathered from a man aged 70 or older with acute or convalescent COVID-19.

DNA of the CDR3: TGTGCCAGCAGCCCCGACGTGGAGCCGGAGACCCAGTACTTC. It codes for CASSPDVEPETQYF. The V call is TRBV7-9, the J call TRBJ2-5; D is undetermined. The V gene's germline CDR1 is SEHNR and CDR2 FQNEAQ (reference sequence). This CDR3 has 14 amino acids. The V end lost 5 bases, the J end lost 5 bases, and 15 bases lay between the germline ends.

This chain uses TRBV5-1 with TRBJ2-2; a weak D match, TRBD2 (7 bases). Germline lookup yields CDR1 SGHRS and CDR2 YFSETQ. The CDR3 length is 19 residues. V was trimmed by 4 bases and J by 0 bases, leaving 22 bases between them. CDR3 protein: CASSPTQRTGRANTGELFF. The CDR3 DNA follows: TGCGCCAGCAGCCCAACCCAGCGAACAGGGAGGGCGAACACCGGGGAGCTGTTTTTT.

The chain couples TRBV25-1 to TRBJ1-6; TRBD1 matches at 7 bases. The ends lost 3 bases at V and 7 bases at J; junction bases unmatched: 3. This CDR3 is built from 14 residues. Per the germline V gene, CDR1 is MGHDK and CDR2 is SYGVNS. The CDR3 coding sequence is TGTGCCAGCAGTGATCAGGGGGGCAATTCACCCCTCCACTTT. Translating gives CASSDQGGNSPLHF.

The V and J genes are TRBV14 and TRBJ2-4; D call uncertain. The CDR3 length is 14 residues. V lost 0 bases, J lost 0 bases, and 3 bases lay in between. Germline assignment: CDR1 SGHDN and CDR2 FVKESK. The CDR3 spells CASSQEAAKNIQYF. CDR3 coding DNA: TGTGCCAGCAGCCAAGAGGCAGCCAAAAACATTCAGTACTTC.

The rearrangement joins TRBV18 to TRBJ2-5, with a weak D call TRBD1 (6 bases). The CDR3 extends over 13 amino acids. Trimming removed 3 bases at V and 4 bases at J, with 9 bases between. The V gene's germline CDR1 is KGHSH and CDR2 LQKENI. CDR3 in amino acids: CASSPLRGETQYF. CDR3 coding DNA: TGTGCCAGCTCACCCCTCAGGGGAGAGACCCAGTACTTC. The variable domain in full, completed from reference TRBV18 and TRBJ2-5, reads NAGVMQNPRHLVRRRGQEARLRCSPMKGHSHVYWYRQLPEEGLKFMVYLQKENIIDESGMPKERFSAEFPKEGPSILRIQQVVRGDSAAYFCASSPLRGETQYFGPGTRLLVL.

The genes are TRBV6-5 and TRBJ2-2, with 7 bases aligning to TRBD2. CDR1 and CDR2 (germline): MNHEY, SVGAGI. Trimming at V came to 8 bases and at J to 1 base, leaving 4 bases not matched to a gene. The CDR3 length is 14 residues. CDR3: CASQAGMNTGELFF. The CDR3 DNA reads TGTGCCAGCCAAGCGGGGATGAACACCGGGGAGCTGTTTTTT.

This clone was seen more than once but under ten times. This chain joins TRBV6-1 and TRBJ1-2; 8 bases line up with TRBD1. The length of the CDR3 is 19 residues. The V gene end was trimmed by 2 bases and the J gene end by 3 bases; junction bases not matched to a gene: 17. From germline, CDR1 is MNHNS and CDR2 SASEGT. CDR3 bases: TGTGCCAGCAGTGAATATCGGAGGCAGGGGGCTACAAGACACTATGGCTACACCTTC. This gives the protein CASSEYRRQGATRHYGYTF.

The V call is TRBV6-5, the J call TRBJ2-5, with D perhaps TRBD1 (5 bases). V lost 0 bases, J lost 5 bases, and 10 bases lay in between. CDR1 is MNHEY, CDR2 SVGAGI, per germline. The CDR3 totals 14 residues. The CDR3 coding sequence is TGTGCCAGCAGTTACTCGGTGGGGCGGGAGACCCAGTACTTC. This sequence encodes CASSYSVGRETQYF.

The chain uses TRBV24-1 and TRBJ2-7, with D unresolved. Germline V lookup: CDR1 KGHDR, CDR2 SFDVKD. The V end was cut by 4 bases, the J end by 6 bases, with 9 bases between. This CDR3 has 12 amino acids. The CDR3 here is CATSDGIGEQYF. Here the CDR3 DNA reads TGTGCCACCAGTGACGGTATTGGCGAGCAGTACTTC.

CDR3 protein: CASSLDGSTGELFF. Written as DNA, the CDR3 is TGCGCCAGCAGCTTGGACGGGTCAACCGGGGAGCTGTTTTTT. This rearrangement joins TRBV5-1 to TRBJ2-2; the D is unclear. This CDR3 is 14 amino acids long. The germline V and J ends were trimmed by 0 bases and 5 bases, with 8 bases remaining between them. CDR1 and CDR2 from the germline V gene are SGHRS and YFSETQ.

This chain joins TRBV5-4 and TRBJ2-5; perhaps TRBD2 as D (6 bases). The germline V gene encodes CDR1 SGHNT and CDR2 YYREEE (reference sequence). The CDR3 spans 14 residues. The V and J ends lost 0 bases and 5 bases respectively, with 11 bases between them. This CDR3 reads CASSLGRLGETQYF. DNA of the CDR3: TGTGCCAGCAGCTTGGGGAGACTAGGGGAGACCCAGTACTTC. Filled out from reference TRBV5-4 and TRBJ2-5, the complete variable domain reads ETGVTQSPTHLIKTRGQQVTLRCSSQSGHNTVSWYQQALGQGPQFIFQYYREEENGRGNFPPRFSGLQFPNYSSELNVNALELDDSALYLCASSLGRLGETQYFGPGTRLLVL.

The chain links TRBV7-9 to TRBJ1-1; D is uncertain. Trimming shortened V by 2 bases and J by 2 bases, and 3 bases separated the two germline ends. Germline lookup yields CDR1 SEHNR and CDR2 FQNEAQ (reference sequence). The CDR3 runs to 12 residues. The CDR3 sequence is CASSLYNTEAFF. The CDR3 DNA reads TGTGCCAGCAGCTTATATAACACTGAAGCTTTCTTT. Full variable domain (remainder filled in from reference TRBV7-9 and TRBJ1-1): DTGVSQNPRHKITKRGQNVTFRCDPISEHNRLYWYRQTLGQGPEFLTYFQNEAQLEKSRLLSDRFSAERPKGSFSTLEIQRTEQGDSAMYLCASSLYNTEAFFGQGTRLTVV.

The rearrangement links TRBV30 to TRBJ2-6; the D is unclear. V lost 3 bases, J lost 0 bases, and 6 bases lay in between. CDR3 length: 14 amino acids. Germline V gives CDR1 GTSNPN, CDR2 SVGIG (reference sequence). CDR3 sequence reads: CAWRQLSGANVLTF. CDR3 nucleotides: TGTGCCTGGAGACAGCTCTCTGGGGCCAACGTCCTGACTTTC.

This clone appeared once. The chain joins TRBV18 to TRBJ2-7, with D unclear. This CDR3 comprises 15 residues. Germline CDR1 reads KGHSH; CDR2 reads LQKENI. Trimming left V 3 bases short and J 1 base short, with 13 bases between. The CDR3 coding sequence is TGTGCCAGCTCACCTTCTTTCGACGGGTCCTACGAGCAGTACTTC. Its protein is CASSPSFDGSYEQYF.

This chain joins TRBV10-3 and TRBJ1-5; a possible D gene is TRBD1 (5 bases). Trimming pared 5 bases from V and 11 bases from J, leaving 22 bases between. Per germline, CDR1 ENHRY and CDR2 SYGVKD. The CDR3 is made up of 15 amino acids. The CDR3 DNA follows: TGTGCCATCAGTAATACCGGGACCTTCCGCGGGGCCCAGCATTTT. Translating gives CAISNTGTFRGAQHF.

J is TRBJ2-7 and V is TRBV7-9; 10 bases fit TRBD2. The CDR3 has 16 residues. The V and J ends lost 1 base and 4 bases, in that order; junction bases with no gene match: 7. From germline, CDR1 is SEHNR and CDR2 FQNEAQ (reference sequence). CDR3 sequence reads: CASSLGEGLAAYEQYF. The DNA for the CDR3 is TGTGCCAGCAGCTTAGGGGAAGGACTAGCGGCTTACGAGCAGTACTTC.

This chain uses TRBV2 with TRBJ1-1; 7 bases agree with TRBD1. Trimming at V came to 4 bases and at J to 1 base, leaving 6 bases not matched to a gene. The germline CDR1 and CDR2 sequences are SNHLY and FYNNEI. The CDR3 consists of 15 residues. CDR3 sequence: CASSAQGQKNTEAFF. The CDR3 region has the DNA TGTGCCAGCAGTGCACAGGGACAGAAGAACACTGAAGCTTTCTTT.

The rearrangement joins TRBV7-9 to TRBJ1-2; D uncertain. The germline V gene has CDR1 SEHNR and CDR2 FQNEAQ (reference sequence). The CDR3 is 11 amino acids. V lost 11 bases and J 0 bases, leaving 7 bases between the germline ends. The CDR3 sequence is CALESNYGYTF. The CDR3 nucleotides are TGTGCCCTCGAGTCTAACTATGGCTACACCTTC.

This chain connects TRBV11-2 to TRBJ1-1; TRBD1 might be the D (6 bases). The germline V and J ends were trimmed by 5 bases and 6 bases, with 19 bases remaining between them. There are 15 residues in the CDR3. Germline assignment: CDR1 SGHAT and CDR2 FQNNGV. CDR3 in DNA: TGTGCCAGCAGCCCCTATCGATCAGGGACATCTGAAGCTTTCTTT. It codes for CASSPYRSGTSEAFF.

The chain carries TRBV27 and TRBJ1-2; 8 bases fit TRBD1. CDR1 is MNHEY and CDR2 is SMNVEV in the germline V gene (reference sequence). This CDR3 spans 15 amino acids. V lost 5 bases to trimming and J lost 5 bases; unmatched junction nucleotides: 10. The DNA of the CDR3 is TGTGCCAGCAGTGCGTCCGGGACAGGTTCTTATGGCTACACCTTC. Translation: CASSASGTGSYGYTF.

The chain is built from TRBV5-1 and TRBJ1-2, with 9 bases identical to TRBD1. The length of the CDR3 is 16 residues. With V trimmed by 1 base and J by 13 bases, 17 bases remained unmatched. Germline V gene data show CDR1 as SGHRS and CDR2 as YFSETQ. The CDR3 loop reads CASSLIGAHRGLLPTF. The CDR3 nucleotides read TGCGCCAGCAGCTTGATAGGGGCTCACAGGGGGCTTCTCCCCACCTTC.